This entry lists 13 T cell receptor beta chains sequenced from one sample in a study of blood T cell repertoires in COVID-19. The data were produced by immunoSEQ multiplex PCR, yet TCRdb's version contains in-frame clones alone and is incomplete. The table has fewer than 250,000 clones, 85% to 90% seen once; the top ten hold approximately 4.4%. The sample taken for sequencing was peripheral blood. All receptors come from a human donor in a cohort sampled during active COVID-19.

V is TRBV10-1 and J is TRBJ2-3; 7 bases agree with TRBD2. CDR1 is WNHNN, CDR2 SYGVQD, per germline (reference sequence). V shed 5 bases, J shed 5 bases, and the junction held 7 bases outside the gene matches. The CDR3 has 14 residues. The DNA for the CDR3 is TGCGCCAGCAGTAAAACGGGGGGTCAAGATACGCAGTATTTT. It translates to CASSKTGGQDTQYF.

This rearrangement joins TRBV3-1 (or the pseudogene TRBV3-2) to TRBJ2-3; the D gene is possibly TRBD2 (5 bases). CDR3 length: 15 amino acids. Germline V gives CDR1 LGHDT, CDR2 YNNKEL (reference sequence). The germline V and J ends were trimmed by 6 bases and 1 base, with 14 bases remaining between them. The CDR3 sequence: CASSLTRSGTDTQYF. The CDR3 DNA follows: TGTGCCAGCAGTTTAACTAGGTCCGGCACAGATACGCAGTATTTT.

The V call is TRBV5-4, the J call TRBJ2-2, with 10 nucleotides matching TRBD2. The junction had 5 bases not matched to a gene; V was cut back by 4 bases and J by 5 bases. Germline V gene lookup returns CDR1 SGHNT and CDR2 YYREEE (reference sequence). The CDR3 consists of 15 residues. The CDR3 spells CASSLERGGTGELFF. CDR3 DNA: TGTGCCAGCAGCCTCGAGCGGGGGGGGACCGGGGAGCTGTTTTTT.

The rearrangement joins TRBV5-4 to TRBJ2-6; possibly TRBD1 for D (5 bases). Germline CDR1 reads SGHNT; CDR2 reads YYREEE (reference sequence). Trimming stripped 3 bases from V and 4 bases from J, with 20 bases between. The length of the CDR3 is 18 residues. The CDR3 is CASSSRWGSESGANVLTF. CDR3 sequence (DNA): TGTGCCAGCAGCTCACGGTGGGGCTCGGAGTCGGGGGCCAACGTCCTGACTTTC. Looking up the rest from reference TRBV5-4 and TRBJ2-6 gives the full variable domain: ETGVTQSPTHLIKTRGQQVTLRCSSQSGHNTVSWYQQALGQGPQFIFQYYREEENGRGNFPPRFSGLQFPNYSSELNVNALELDDSALYLCASSSRWGSESGANVLTFGAGSRLTVL.

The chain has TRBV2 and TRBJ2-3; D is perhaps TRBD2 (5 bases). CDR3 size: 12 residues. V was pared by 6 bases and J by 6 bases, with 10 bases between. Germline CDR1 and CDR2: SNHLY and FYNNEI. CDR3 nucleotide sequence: TGTGCCAGCAGCCGACGGAGGGATACGCAGTATTTT. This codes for CASSRRRDTQYF.

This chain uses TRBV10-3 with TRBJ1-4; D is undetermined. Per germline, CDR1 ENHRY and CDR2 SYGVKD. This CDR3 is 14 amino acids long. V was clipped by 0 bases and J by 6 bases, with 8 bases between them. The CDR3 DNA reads TGTGCCATCAGTGAGTCGGTGAGGGATGAAAAACTGTTTTTT. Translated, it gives CAISESVRDEKLFF.

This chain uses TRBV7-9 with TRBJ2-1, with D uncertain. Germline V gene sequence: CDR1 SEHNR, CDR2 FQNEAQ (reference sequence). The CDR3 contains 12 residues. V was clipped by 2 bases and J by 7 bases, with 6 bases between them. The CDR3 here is CASSLPLNEQFF. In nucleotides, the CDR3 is TGTGCCAGCAGCTTACCCCTAAATGAGCAGTTCTTC.

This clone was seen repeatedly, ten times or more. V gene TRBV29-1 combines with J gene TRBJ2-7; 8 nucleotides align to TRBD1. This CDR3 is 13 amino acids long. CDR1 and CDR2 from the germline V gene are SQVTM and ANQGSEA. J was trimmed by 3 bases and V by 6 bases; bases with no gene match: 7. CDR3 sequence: CSVAGTGDYEQYF. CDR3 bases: TGCAGCGTCGCCGGGACAGGTGACTACGAGCAGTACTTC.

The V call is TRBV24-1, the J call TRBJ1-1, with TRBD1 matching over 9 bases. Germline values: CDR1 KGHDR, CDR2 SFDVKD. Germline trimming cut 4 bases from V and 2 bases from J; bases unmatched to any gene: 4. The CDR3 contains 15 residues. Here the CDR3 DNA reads TGTGCCACCAGTGAGTCGGGACAGGGTAACACTGAAGCTTTCTTT. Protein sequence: CATSESGQGNTEAFF.

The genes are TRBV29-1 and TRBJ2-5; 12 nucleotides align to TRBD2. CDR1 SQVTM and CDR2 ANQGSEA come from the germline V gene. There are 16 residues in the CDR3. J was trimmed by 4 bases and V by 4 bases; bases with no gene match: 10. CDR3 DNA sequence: TGCAGCGTTGTTGTCCCTAGCGGGGGGGCAGGAGAGACCCAGTACTTC. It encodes CSVVVPSGGAGETQYF.

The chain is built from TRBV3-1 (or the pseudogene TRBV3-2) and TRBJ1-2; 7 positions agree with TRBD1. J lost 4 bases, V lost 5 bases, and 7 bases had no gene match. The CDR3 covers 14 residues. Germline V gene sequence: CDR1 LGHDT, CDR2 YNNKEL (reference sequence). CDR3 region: CASSEGTVSYGYTF. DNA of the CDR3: TGTGCCAGCAGCGAGGGGACAGTCTCCTATGGCTACACCTTC.

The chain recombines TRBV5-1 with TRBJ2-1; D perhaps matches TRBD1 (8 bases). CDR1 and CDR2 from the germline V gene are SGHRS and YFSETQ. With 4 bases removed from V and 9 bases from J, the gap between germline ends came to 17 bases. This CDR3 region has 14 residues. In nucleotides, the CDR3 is TGCGCCAGCAGCATCGACAGGGGAGGGACTGAGCAGTTCTTC. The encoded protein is CASSIDRGGTEQFF.

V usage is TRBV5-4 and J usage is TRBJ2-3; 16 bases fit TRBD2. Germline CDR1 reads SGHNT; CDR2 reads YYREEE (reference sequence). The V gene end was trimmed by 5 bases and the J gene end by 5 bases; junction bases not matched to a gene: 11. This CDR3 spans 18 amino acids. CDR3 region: CASSKTGTSGRAGDTQYF. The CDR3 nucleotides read TGTGCCAGCAGTAAAACCGGGACTAGCGGGAGGGCCGGAGATACGCAGTATTTT.